This T cell receptor (beta chain) derives from a study of T-cell reconstitution after alpha-beta-depleted transplantation in children. A TCRbeta library incorporating unique molecular identifiers was prepared. TCRdb itself ran the PCR reads through MiXCR, one entry per CDR3 protein. The sample has hundreds of thousands of distinct CDR3 sequences; approximately 15% are singletons. The CDR3 has 15 amino acids. The germline CDR1 and CDR2 sequences are SGHTA and FQGNSA. Trimming shortened V by 5 bases and J by 0 bases, and 8 bases separated the two germline ends. This clonotype has a count of ten or more.

This specimen consisted of PBMCs from the stem cell graft donor, obtained from the stem cell graft. The TCR sequence derives from a human donor who donated a stem cell graft to a child with acute myeloid leukemia. The chain employs TRBV7-2 and TRBJ2-6, with D tentatively TRBD1 (6 bases). The CDR3 DNA is TGTGCCAGCAGCCAGGGGCCCTCTGGGGCCAACGTCCTGACTTTC. It encodes CASSQGPSGANVLTF.